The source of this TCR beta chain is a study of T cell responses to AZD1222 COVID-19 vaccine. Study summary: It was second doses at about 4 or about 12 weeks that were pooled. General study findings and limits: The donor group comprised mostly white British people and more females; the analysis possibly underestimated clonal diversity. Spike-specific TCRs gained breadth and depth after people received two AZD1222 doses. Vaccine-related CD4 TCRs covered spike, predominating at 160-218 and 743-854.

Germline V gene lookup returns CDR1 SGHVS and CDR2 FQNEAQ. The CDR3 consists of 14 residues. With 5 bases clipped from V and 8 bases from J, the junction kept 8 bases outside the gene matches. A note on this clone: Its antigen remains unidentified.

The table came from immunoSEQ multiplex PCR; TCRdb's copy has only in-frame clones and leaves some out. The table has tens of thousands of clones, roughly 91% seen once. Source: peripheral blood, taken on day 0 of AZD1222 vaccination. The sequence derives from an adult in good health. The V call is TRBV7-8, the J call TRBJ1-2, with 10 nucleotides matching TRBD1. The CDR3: CASSPRTGGRGYTF. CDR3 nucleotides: TGTGCCAGCAGCCCCCGGACAGGGGGTCGAGGCTACACCTTC.